The 22 T cell receptor beta chains given below trace back to one sample, sequenced in a study of T cell changes during pregnancy in multiple sclerosis (dated by TCRdb to between 2017 and 2020). The library was built by means of the immunoSEQ multiplex PCR assay. TCRdb stores this immuneACCESS table with in-frame sequences only. Part of the clones is absent; in the studies checked, under half of the shortfall reflects unresolved V genes, and no reason is known for the rest. The sample yields about 44,000 clones; about nine tenths were counted once. The ten largest clones add up to approximately 0.7% of the sample. The sample consisted of CD4+ T cells from peripheral blood mononuclear cells, taken before pregnancy. Receptors originate from a female donor with multiple sclerosis, enrolled in a pregnancy study.

This clone was counted once. The chain has TRBV7-6 and TRBJ1-2, with 8 positions matching TRBD1. Germline-derived CDR1 and CDR2 are SGHVS and FNYEAQ. With 1 base clipped from V and 2 bases from J, the junction kept 0 bases outside the gene matches. The CDR3 is made up of 14 amino acids. The CDR3 loop reads CASSLGQGNYGYTF. CDR3 DNA: TGTGCCAGCAGCTTAGGACAGGGGAACTATGGCTACACCTTC.

In regard to this clone: Within the sample, other DNA sequences also encode this same CDR3. The chain links TRBV19 to TRBJ2-6; D may be TRBD1 (6 bases). This CDR3 spans 15 amino acids. V lost 3 bases and J 2 bases, leaving 8 bases between the germline ends. Germline CDR1 and CDR2: LNHDA and SQIVND (reference sequence). CDR3 in amino acids: CASSITGTGANVLTF. The CDR3 DNA is TGTGCCAGTAGTATCACAGGGACTGGGGCCAACGTCCTGACTTTC.

This clone was seen a handful of times. The chain is built from TRBV19 and TRBJ1-1; 11 bases align to TRBD1. CDR3 length equals 17 residues. Trimming took 5 bases from V and 4 from J; bases not matched to a gene: 12. The germline gives CDR1 LNHDA, CDR2 SQIVND (reference sequence). The CDR3 protein is CASSPLRTGGGGTEAFF. The CDR3, as DNA: TGTGCCAGTAGTCCCCTCCGGACAGGGGGCGGGGGCACTGAAGCTTTCTTT.

This clone was detected only once. This chain connects TRBV6-6 to TRBJ1-3; 7 bases map to TRBD1. With 6 bases clipped from V and 6 bases from J, the junction kept 14 bases outside the gene matches. The CDR3 is 16 residues long. Germline CDR1 reads MNHNY; CDR2 reads SVGAGI (reference sequence). The CDR3 reads CASSLRRGAVENTIYF. CDR3 nucleotides: TGTGCCAGCAGCCTTCGCAGGGGGGCCGTGGAAAACACCATATATTTT.

This CDR3 is CASSLSPGIREETQYF. The CDR3 DNA reads as TGTGCCAGCAGTTTATCCCCGGGAATTAGGGAAGAGACCCAGTACTTC. J is TRBJ2-5 and V is TRBV28; D possibly corresponds to TRBD2 (5 bases). The V gene lost 1 base and the J gene lost 3 bases, with 15 bases spanning the gap. Germline CDR1 MDHEN, CDR2 SYDVKM. CDR3 length: 16 amino acids.

This clone has a handful of counts. The chain carries TRBV19 and TRBJ1-1; 9 bases align to TRBD1. This CDR3 comprises 14 residues. V was pared by 1 base and J by 6 bases, with 3 bases of the junction left unmatched. From germline, CDR1 is LNHDA and CDR2 SQIVND (reference sequence). DNA for the CDR3: TGTGCCAGTAGTATAGGACAGGGGGTCCCTGAAGCTTTCTTT. Amino acids: CASSIGQGVPEAFF.

V and J are TRBV28 and TRBJ1-5; D is perhaps TRBD1 (5 bases). The V gene's germline CDR1 is MDHEN and CDR2 SYDVKM. There are 12 residues in the CDR3. The V gene lost 8 bases and the J gene lost 8 bases, with 13 bases spanning the gap. CDR3 residues: CASPKGMEPQHF. Written as DNA, the CDR3 is TGTGCCAGCCCCAAGGGGATGGAGCCCCAGCATTTT.

This clone was detected once. This chain uses TRBV7-2 with TRBJ2-5; D possibly corresponds to TRBD2 (6 bases). The CDR3 runs to 14 residues. Germline V gene sequence: CDR1 SGHTA, CDR2 FQGNSA. The ends were cut back, 2 bases at V and 5 bases at J, with 12 bases in the middle. Written as DNA, the CDR3 is TGTGCCAGCAGCTTACAGACCCGGGGGGAGACCCAGTACTTC. Encoded protein: CASSLQTRGETQYF.

The rearrangement joins TRBV18 to TRBJ1-2; unclear D gene. The CDR3 consists of 16 residues. V lost 2 bases and J 0 bases, leaving 13 bases between the germline ends. Germline loops: CDR1 KGHSH, CDR2 LQKENI. The CDR3 region has the DNA TGTGCCAGCTCACCAGGGCCCCCCTCAGCTAACTATGGCTACACCTTC. Translating it yields CASSPGPPSANYGYTF.

CDR3 in amino acids: CASSDLAGGWNNEQFF. CDR3 nucleotide sequence: TGTGCCAGCAGCGACTTAGCGGGAGGATGGAACAATGAGCAGTTCTTC. The chain employs TRBV5-4 and TRBJ2-1, with 10 bases fitting TRBD2. Germline-derived CDR1 and CDR2 are SGHNT and YYREEE (reference sequence). V trimming: 4 bases; J trimming: 5 bases; junction bases outside the gene matches: 9. The CDR3 is 16 residues long.

This chain uses TRBV7-9 with TRBJ2-3; D is undetermined. V was cut by 6 bases and J by 0 bases, with 10 bases left in between. Germline CDR1 SEHNR, CDR2 FQNEAQ (reference sequence). The CDR3 contains 14 residues. CDR3 region: CASRRQVSTDTQYF. The CDR3 DNA sequence: TGTGCCAGCAGACGGCAGGTTAGCACAGATACGCAGTATTTT.

V and J are TRBV27 and TRBJ1-1, with 9 bases lining up with TRBD1. CDR3 length: 15 residues. Germline CDR1 reads MNHEY; CDR2 reads SMNVEV (reference sequence). Trimming removed 5 bases from V and 1 base from J; junction bases left unmatched: 5. CDR3: CASSKGTGTNTEAFF. The CDR3 DNA sequence: TGTGCCAGCAGTAAAGGGACAGGGACGAACACTGAAGCTTTCTTT.

In DNA form, the CDR3 reads TGTGCCATCAGGAGAACGGGACAGCCCGAGGGAAAGAACACTGAAGCTTTCTTT. Amino acid sequence: CAIRRTGQPEGKNTEAFF. The chain has TRBV10-3 and TRBJ1-1; TRBD1 matches 7 bases. Germline values: CDR1 ENHRY, CDR2 SYGVKD. This CDR3 contains 18 residues. V lost 6 bases to trimming and J lost 1 base; unmatched junction nucleotides: 17.

In its sample, this clone was seen once. V is TRBV12-5 and J is TRBJ2-7; D is unresolved. The ends were cut back, 2 bases at V and 4 bases at J, with 12 bases in the middle. Germline V gene sequence: CDR1 LGHNT, CDR2 FRNRAP. The CDR3 is 14 residues long. The CDR3 loop reads CASGLSPTRYEQYF. In DNA form, the CDR3 reads TGTGCTAGTGGTTTGTCCCCGACACGGTACGAGCAGTACTTC.

CDR3 in DNA: TGTGCCAGCAGCTCAGCTCGACAGGGCCAGACCCAGTACTTC. Translated: CASSSARQGQTQYF. The chain links TRBV28 to TRBJ2-5; 7 positions match TRBD1. Germline V gene data show CDR1 as MDHEN and CDR2 as SYDVKM. This CDR3 contains 14 residues. V trimming: 6 bases; J trimming: 6 bases; junction bases outside the gene matches: 10. Filled out from reference TRBV28 and TRBJ2-5, the complete variable domain reads DVKVTQSSRYLVKRTGEKVFLECVQDMDHENMFWYRQDPGLGLRLIYFSYDVKMKEKGDIPEGYSVSREKKERFSLILESASTNQTSMYLCASSSARQGQTQYFGPGTRLLVL.

This chain uses TRBV9 with TRBJ2-1; perhaps TRBD1 as D (6 bases). The V end lost 1 base, the J end lost 6 bases, and 20 bases lay between the germline ends. This CDR3 has 17 amino acids. Germline V lookup: CDR1 SGDLS, CDR2 YYNGEE. CDR3 residues: CASSVNEGSYRANEQFF. The CDR3 DNA is TGTGCCAGCAGCGTAAACGAGGGGAGTTACAGGGCCAATGAGCAGTTCTTC.

This chain links TRBV9 with TRBJ2-5; 13 bases map to TRBD2. This CDR3 is 14 amino acids long. Germline trimming cut 3 bases from V and 4 bases from J; bases unmatched to any gene: 0. Germline V gives CDR1 SGDLS, CDR2 YYNGEE. CDR3: CASSGLAGGETQYF. Here the CDR3 DNA reads TGTGCCAGCAGCGGACTAGCGGGAGGAGAGACCCAGTACTTC.

V usage is TRBV6-1 and J usage is TRBJ2-5; 9 bases fit TRBD2. This CDR3 has 18 residues. CDR1 and CDR2 from the germline V gene are MNHNS and SASEGT. After removal of 2 bases from V and 4 bases from J, the junction contained 14 bases not matched to a gene. The CDR3 DNA sequence: TGTGCCAGCAGTGAATTTCTAGCGGGGTGGGGTCAGGGAGAGACCCAGTACTTC. Translating it yields CASSEFLAGWGQGETQYF.

The V call is TRBV6-5, the J call TRBJ1-2, with 9 bases identical to TRBD1. The germline gives CDR1 MNHEY, CDR2 SVGAGI. The CDR3 runs 15 residues. J was trimmed by 4 bases and V by 2 bases; bases with no gene match: 5. This CDR3 reads CASSYRTGAIYGYTF. Written as DNA, the CDR3 is TGTGCCAGCAGTTACCGGACAGGGGCCATCTATGGCTACACCTTC.

This clone was observed a few times. The genes are TRBV19 and TRBJ1-6; D remains unclear. Trimming removed 8 bases from V and 3 bases from J, with 8 bases in between. CDR1 is LNHDA and CDR2 is SQIVND in the germline V gene (reference sequence). The CDR3 is made up of 13 amino acids. The CDR3 is CASHVHYNSPLHF. The CDR3 bases are TGTGCCAGTCATGTTCACTATAATTCACCCCTCCACTTT.

The chain employs TRBV7-2 and TRBJ2-2; tentative D call: TRBD1 (5 bases). Germline assignment: CDR1 SGHTA and CDR2 FQGNSA. V was trimmed by 7 bases and J by 5 bases, leaving 8 bases between them. The CDR3 contains 12 residues. In nucleotides, the CDR3 is TGTGCCAGCACTAGGGGTACCGGGGAGCTGTTTTTT. This gives the protein CASTRGTGELFF.

Regarding this clone: In the same sample, other DNA sequences code for this CDR3. This chain links TRBV4-1 with TRBJ2-3, with D perhaps matching TRBD2 (5 bases). This CDR3 comprises 17 residues. V dropped 2 bases and J dropped 3 bases, with 18 bases sitting between them. Germline lookup yields CDR1 MGHRA and CDR2 YSYEKL. The CDR3 DNA follows: TGCGCCAGCAGCCAAAGAGGCGGGCTTTCCGGGACAGATACGCAGTATTTT. Its protein product is CASSQRGGLSGTDTQYF.